A selection of T cell receptor beta chains follows, all from one sample in a study of blood T cell repertoires in COVID-19. Profiled with immunoSEQ multiplex PCR; TCRdb holds only in-frame clones, not every one. Of around 170,000 clones in the sample, approximately 90% were seen once. The sample comprised peripheral blood. Receptors were obtained from a man aged 55 to 69 with acute or convalescent COVID-19. The conserved cysteine and the conserved F or W are not part of the CDR3 here.

V	CDR3
TRBV11-2	ASRPLGGPYNEQF
TRBV9	ASSVETSGSGTDTQY
TRBV30	AWSVLGTGAGELF
TRBV24-1	AIGRGGTHEQY
TRBV7-9	ASSFLAGVDTGELF
TRBV7-2	ASSLGGQGNYGYT
TRBV24-1	ATSDPGQGAGQPQH
TRBV5-1	ASSLARTDLRGNYGYT
TRBV18	ASSLRPLFGGAYEKLF
TRBV12-5	ASGLATGGALTEAF
TRBV7-9	ASSSRQGGEAF
TRBV12-5	ASGSPPGVTYNEQF
TRBV5-5	ASTPGQGSWGGYGYT
TRBV4-1	ASSQDLVPTRGYT
TRBV25-1	ASTGTGTWQETQY
TRBV3-1/TRBV3-2	ASSHSLGYT
TRBV7-9	ASSPQQGAANEQF
TRBV19	ASSIVLTGKTQY
TRBV6-5	ASRPTGESWEKLF
TRBV6-5	ASSYVGQGASYGYT
TRBV9	ASSGIQRGKNEQF
TRBV7-2	ASSTRQGVQGYT
TRBV9	ASSVLTGSVGANVLT
TRBV20-1	SAIRGAEAF
TRBV19	ASSIRQGAYQPQH
TRBV19	ASSTIGGVNTGELF
TRBV11-2	ASSLGTVSGNTIY
TRBV9	ASSVAGRGMNEQY
TRBV27	ASSFWTGGNNEQF
TRBV4-3	ASSQDGGRAIYEQF
TRBV6-5	ASDRGPSYEQY
TRBV7-2	ASSAQGGAYEQY
TRBV25-1	ASSEYGYWPSPLH
TRBV4-3	ASSQVVYSNQPQH
TRBV6-6	ASSTLLAGYQETQY
TRBV5-1	ASKIGGGGEAF
TRBV11-2	ASRRLADNEQF
TRBV7-8	ASSLGVGATGELF
TRBV29-1	SVEEDDRGGSYEQY
TRBV4-3	ASSQARASYNEQF
TRBV19	ASSIDKGDRQY
TRBV6-5	ASSRTERSGYT
TRBV1	TSSQDRAARGLAKNIQY
TRBV6-2/TRBV6-3	ASSYGGQIYGYT
TRBV10-3	AISDGGYT
TRBV27	ASSSSGQARRGYT
TRBV6-6	ASRRRVGEKLF
TRBV10-3	AISDSTGTGGREQY
TRBV6-5	ASSPTGGNYGYT
TRBV19	ASSPLAGDTQY
TRBV11-3	ASSLEAGRSGNTIY
TRBV19	ASNEVLNSPLH
TRBV5-4	ASSLGTSGMISYEQY
TRBV11-3	ASSLTDRGQNEQF
TRBV5-6	ASSSGPSSNYGYT
TRBV28	ASRGTGDGYT
TRBV5-6	ASSLGLVYEQY